This T cell receptor (beta chain) came from a study of T cells in Graves' hyperthyroidism and ophthalmopathy. Study details: Before treatment of any kind, peripheral blood was taken at initial diagnosis. Study outcomes and limitations: Blood held most thyroid clonotypes expanded above 0.001 frequency. A 13 V-J model separated ophthalmopathy from stable hyperthyroidism.

Per the germline V gene, CDR1 is KGHSH and CDR2 is LQKENI. The CDR3 loop spans 12 amino acids. V was trimmed by 3 bases and J by 6 bases, leaving 8 bases between them. At least ten counts were recorded for this clonotype. Antigen unknown. TCR beta CDR3 sequences were amplified from RNA transcripts. An initial round of RT-PCR targeting the TCR CDR3 relied on the HTBI primer set. TCRdb used MiXCR to reprocess the multiplex PCR reads, holding one entry per CDR3 protein. The sample yields about half a million distinct CDR3 sequences, under 25% seen once. The chain joins TRBV18 to TRBJ1-1; no clear D gene. This sequence was found in a woman in her 70s with Graves' ophthalmopathy. Sequences were obtained from blood. Here the CDR3 reads CASSPQRAEAFF. DNA of the CDR3: TGTGCCAGCTCACCGCAGAGGGCTGAAGCTTTCTTT.